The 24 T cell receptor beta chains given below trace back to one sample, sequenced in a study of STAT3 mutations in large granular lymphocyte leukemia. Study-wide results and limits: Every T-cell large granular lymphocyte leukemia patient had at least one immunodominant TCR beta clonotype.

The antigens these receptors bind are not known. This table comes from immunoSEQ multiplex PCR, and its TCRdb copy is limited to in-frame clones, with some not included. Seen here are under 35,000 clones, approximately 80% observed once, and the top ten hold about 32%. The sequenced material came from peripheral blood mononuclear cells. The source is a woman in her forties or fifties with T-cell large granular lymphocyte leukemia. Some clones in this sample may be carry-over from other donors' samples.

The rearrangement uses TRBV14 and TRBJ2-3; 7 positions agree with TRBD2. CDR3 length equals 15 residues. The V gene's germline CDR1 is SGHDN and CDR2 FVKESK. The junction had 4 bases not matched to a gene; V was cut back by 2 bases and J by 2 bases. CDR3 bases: TGTGCCAGCAGCCAATCTCTAGCGGCCACAGATACGCAGTATTTT. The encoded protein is CASSQSLAATDTQYF.

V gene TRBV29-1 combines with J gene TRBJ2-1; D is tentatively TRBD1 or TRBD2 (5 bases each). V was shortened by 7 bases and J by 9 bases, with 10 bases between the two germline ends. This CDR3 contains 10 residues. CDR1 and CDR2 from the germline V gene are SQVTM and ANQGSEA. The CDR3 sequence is CSAGDREQFF. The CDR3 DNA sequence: TGCAGCGCTGGGGACCGTGAGCAGTTCTTC.

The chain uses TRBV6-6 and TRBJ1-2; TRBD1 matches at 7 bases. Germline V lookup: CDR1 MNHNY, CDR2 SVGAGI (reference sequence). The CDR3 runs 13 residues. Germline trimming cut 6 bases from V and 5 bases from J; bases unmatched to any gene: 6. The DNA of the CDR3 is TGTGCCAGCAGGGGACAGTTCTCTTATGGCTACACCTTC. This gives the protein CASRGQFSYGYTF.

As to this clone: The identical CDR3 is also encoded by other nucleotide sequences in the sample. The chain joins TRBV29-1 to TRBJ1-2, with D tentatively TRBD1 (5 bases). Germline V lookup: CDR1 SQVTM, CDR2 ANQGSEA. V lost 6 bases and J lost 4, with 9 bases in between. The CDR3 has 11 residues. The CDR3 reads CSVDRTYGYTF. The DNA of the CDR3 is TGCAGCGTCGACAGAACCTATGGCTACACCTTC.

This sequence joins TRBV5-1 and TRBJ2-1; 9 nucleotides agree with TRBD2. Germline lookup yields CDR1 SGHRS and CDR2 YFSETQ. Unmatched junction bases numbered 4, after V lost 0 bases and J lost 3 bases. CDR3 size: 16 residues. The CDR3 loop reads CASSLDPTSGYNEQFF. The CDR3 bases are TGCGCCAGCAGCTTGGACCCGACTAGCGGCTACAATGAGCAGTTCTTC.

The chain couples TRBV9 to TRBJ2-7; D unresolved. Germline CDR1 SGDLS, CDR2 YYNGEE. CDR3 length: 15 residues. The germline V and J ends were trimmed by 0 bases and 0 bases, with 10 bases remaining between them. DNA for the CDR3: TGTGCCAGCAGCGTAGCGTCCCCTATCTCCTACGAGCAGTACTTC. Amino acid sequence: CASSVASPISYEQYF. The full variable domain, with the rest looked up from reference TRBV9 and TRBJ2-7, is DSGVTQTPKHLITATGQRVTLRCSPRSGDLSVYWYQQSLDQGLQFLIQYYNGEERAKGNILERFSAQQFPDLHSELNLSSLELGDSALYFCASSVASPISYEQYFGPGTRLTVT.

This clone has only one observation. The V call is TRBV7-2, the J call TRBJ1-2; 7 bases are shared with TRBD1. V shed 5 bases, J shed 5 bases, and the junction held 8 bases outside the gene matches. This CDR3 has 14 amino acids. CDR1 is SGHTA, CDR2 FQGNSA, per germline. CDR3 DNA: TGTGCCAGCAGCGTAGGACAGGCTCCTTATGGCTACACCTTC. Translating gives CASSVGQAPYGYTF. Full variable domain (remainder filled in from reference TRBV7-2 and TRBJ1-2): GAGVSQSPSNKVTEKGKDVELRCDPISGHTALYWYRQSLGQGLEFLIYFQGNSAPDKSGLPSDRFSAERTGGSVSTLTIQRTQQEDSAVYLCASSVGQAPYGYTFGSGTRLTVV.

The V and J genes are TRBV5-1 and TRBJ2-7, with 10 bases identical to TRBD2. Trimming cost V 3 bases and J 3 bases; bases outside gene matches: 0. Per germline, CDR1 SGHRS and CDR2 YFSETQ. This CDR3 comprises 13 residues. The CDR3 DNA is TGCGCCAGCAGCTGGACTAGCGGCTACGAGCAGTACTTC. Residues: CASSWTSGYEQYF.

CDR3 DNA sequence: TGCGCCTCAAGGACAGCGATGAACACTGAAGCTTTCTTT. This gives the protein CASRTAMNTEAFF. V usage is TRBV5-1 and J usage is TRBJ1-1, with D possibly TRBD1 on 6 matching bases. The CDR3 totals 13 residues. Germline CDR1 and CDR2: SGHRS and YFSETQ. The germline V and J ends were trimmed by 10 bases and 0 bases, with 13 bases remaining between them.

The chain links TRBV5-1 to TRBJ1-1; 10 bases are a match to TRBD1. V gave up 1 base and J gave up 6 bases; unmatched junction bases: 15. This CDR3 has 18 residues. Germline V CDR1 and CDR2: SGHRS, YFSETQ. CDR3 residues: CASSLTGQGLRANAEAFF. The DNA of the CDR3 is TGCGCCAGCAGCTTGACGGGACAGGGGTTGAGGGCAAACGCTGAAGCTTTCTTT. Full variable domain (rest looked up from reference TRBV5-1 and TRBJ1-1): KAGVTQTPRYLIKTRGQQVTLSCSPISGHRSVSWYQQTPGQGLQFLFEYFSETQRNKGNFPGRFSGRQFSNSRSEMNVSTLELGDSALYLCASSLTGQGLRANAEAFFGQGTRLTVV.

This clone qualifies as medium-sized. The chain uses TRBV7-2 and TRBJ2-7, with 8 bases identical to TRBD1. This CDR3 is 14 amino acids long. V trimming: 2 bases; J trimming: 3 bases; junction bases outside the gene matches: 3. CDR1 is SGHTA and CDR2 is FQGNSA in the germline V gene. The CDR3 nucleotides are TGTGCCAGCAGCTTAAGGACAGGGAGCTACGAGCAGTACTTC. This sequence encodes CASSLRTGSYEQYF. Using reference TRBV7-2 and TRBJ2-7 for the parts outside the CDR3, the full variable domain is GAGVSQSPSNKVTEKGKDVELRCDPISGHTALYWYRQSLGQGLEFLIYFQGNSAPDKSGLPSDRFSAERTGGSVSTLTIQRTQQEDSAVYLCASSLRTGSYEQYFGPGTRLTVT.

The CDR3 loop is CASSFSSSGQGAGEQYF. The CDR3 bases are TGTGCCAGCAGCTTTTCAAGTTCCGGGCAGGGGGCTGGAGAGCAGTACTTC. The rearrangement joins TRBV7-2 to TRBJ2-7, with 8 nucleotides matching TRBD1. CDR1 and CDR2 (germline): SGHTA, FQGNSA. The J segment lost 7 bases and the V segment lost 3 bases, leaving 17 bases of the junction unmatched. The CDR3 has 17 amino acids.

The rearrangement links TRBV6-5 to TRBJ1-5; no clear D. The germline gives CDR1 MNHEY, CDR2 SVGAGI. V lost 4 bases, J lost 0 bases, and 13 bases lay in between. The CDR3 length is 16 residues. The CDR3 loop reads CASSSRHPSSNQPQHF. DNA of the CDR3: TGTGCCAGCAGTTCCCGGCACCCCAGTAGCAATCAGCCCCAGCATTTT.

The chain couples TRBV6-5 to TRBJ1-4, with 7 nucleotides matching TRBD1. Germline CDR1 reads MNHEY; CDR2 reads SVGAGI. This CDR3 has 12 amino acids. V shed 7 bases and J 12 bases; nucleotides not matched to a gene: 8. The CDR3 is CASTSSTGQLFF. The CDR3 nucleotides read TGTGCCAGCACCTCTTCGACAGGGCAACTGTTTTTT.

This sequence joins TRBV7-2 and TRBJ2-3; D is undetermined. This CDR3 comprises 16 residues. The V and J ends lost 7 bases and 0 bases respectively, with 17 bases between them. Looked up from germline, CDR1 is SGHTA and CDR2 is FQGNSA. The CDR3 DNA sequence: TGTGCCAGCACCCTTGGGCAAGGGTTGAGCACAGATACGCAGTATTTT. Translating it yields CASTLGQGLSTDTQYF.

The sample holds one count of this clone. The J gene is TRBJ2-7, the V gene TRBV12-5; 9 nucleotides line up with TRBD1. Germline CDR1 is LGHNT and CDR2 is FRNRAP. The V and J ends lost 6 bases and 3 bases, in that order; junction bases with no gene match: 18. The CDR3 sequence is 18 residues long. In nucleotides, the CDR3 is TGTGCTAGTGGCAGATCCAGGACAGGGGCACTGTTGGTCTACGAGCAGTACTTC. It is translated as CASGRSRTGALLVYEQYF.

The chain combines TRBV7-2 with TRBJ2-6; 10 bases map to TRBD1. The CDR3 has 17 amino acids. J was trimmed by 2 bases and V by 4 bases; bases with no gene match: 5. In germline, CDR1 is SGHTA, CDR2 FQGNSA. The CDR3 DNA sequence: TGTGCCAGCAGCTCACCGGGACAGGGGCCTGGGGCCAACGTCCTGACTTTC. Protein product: CASSSPGQGPGANVLTF.

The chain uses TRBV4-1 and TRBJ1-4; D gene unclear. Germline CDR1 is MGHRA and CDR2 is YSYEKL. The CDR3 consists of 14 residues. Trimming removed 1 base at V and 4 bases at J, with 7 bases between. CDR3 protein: CASSQVTSNEKLFF. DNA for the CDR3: TGCGCCAGCAGCCAAGTCACAAGTAATGAAAAACTGTTTTTT.

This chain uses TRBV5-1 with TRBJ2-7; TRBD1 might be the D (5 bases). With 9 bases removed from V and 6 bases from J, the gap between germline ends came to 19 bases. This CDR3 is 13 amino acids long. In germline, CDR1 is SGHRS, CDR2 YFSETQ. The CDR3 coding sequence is TGCGCCACCCCGGACACTTCTTCTATCGAGCAGTACTTC. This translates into CATPDTSSIEQYF.

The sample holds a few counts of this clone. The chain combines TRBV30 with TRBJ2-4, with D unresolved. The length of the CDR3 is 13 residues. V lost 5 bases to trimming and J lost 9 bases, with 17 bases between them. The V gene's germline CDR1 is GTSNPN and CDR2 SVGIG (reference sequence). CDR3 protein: CAWAKEVLSIQYF. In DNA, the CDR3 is TGTGCCTGGGCAAAGGAAGTTCTTAGCATTCAGTACTTC.

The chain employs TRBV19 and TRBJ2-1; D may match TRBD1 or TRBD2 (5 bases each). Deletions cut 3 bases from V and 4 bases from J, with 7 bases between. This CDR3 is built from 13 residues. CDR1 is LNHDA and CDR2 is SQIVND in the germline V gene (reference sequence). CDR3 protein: CASSIGTYNEQFF. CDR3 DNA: TGTGCCAGTAGTATTGGGACGTACAATGAGCAGTTCTTC.

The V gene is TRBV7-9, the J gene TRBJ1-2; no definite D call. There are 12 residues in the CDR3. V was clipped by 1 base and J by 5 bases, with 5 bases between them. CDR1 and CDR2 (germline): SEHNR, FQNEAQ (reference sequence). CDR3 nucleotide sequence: TGTGCCAGCAGCTTAGTAGGGTATGGCTACACCTTC. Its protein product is CASSLVGYGYTF.

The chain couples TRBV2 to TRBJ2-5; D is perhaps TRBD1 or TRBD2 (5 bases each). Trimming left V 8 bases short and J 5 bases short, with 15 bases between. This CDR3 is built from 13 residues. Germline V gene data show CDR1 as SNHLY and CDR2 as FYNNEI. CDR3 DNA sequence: TGTGCCAGCCCCACGGGGCCCCGGGAGACCCAGTACTTC. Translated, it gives CASPTGPRETQYF.

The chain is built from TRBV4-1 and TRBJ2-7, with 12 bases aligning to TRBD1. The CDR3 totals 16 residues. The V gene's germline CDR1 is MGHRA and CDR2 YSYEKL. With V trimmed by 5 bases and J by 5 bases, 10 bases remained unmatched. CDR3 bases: TGCGCCAGCAGCTCTATCCGGGACAGGGGGCCCCACGAGCAGTACTTC. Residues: CASSSIRDRGPHEQYF.